This section outlines one TCR beta chain sequence together with its context. These data are taken from a study of PD-L1 blockade in urothelial cancer. Profiled with immunoSEQ multiplex PCR; TCRdb holds only in-frame clones, not every one. Of around 110,000 clones in the sample, less than 95% were seen once. Germline V gene data show CDR1 as MNHNS and CDR2 as SASEGT. Trimming stripped 8 bases from V and 5 bases from J, with 9 bases between. CDR3 length: 12 amino acids. The time point here: peripheral blood 6 weeks after treatment start. The chain joins TRBV6-1 to TRBJ2-2; no clear D gene. The specimen comprised PBMCs, sampled around atezolizumab (anti-PD-L1) treatment. This sequence was found in a man in his 60s with urothelial cancer. This CDR3 reads CASGFRTGELFF. The CDR3 bases are TGTGCCAGCGGCTTCCGTACCGGGGAGCTGTTTTTT.